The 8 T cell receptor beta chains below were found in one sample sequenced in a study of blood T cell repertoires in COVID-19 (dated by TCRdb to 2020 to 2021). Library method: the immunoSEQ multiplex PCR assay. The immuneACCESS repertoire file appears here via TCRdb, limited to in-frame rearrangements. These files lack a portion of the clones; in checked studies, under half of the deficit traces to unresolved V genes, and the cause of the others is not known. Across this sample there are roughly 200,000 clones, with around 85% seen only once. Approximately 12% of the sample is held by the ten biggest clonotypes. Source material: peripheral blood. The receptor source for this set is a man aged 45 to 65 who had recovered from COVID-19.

The CDR3 spells CAWSVDRVTGAFF. For the CDR3, the DNA is TGTGCCTGGAGTGTCGACAGGGTAACGGGAGCTTTCTTT. The chain joins TRBV30 to TRBJ1-1, with 7 bases fitting TRBD1. This CDR3 has 13 residues. Per germline, CDR1 GTSNPN and CDR2 SVGIG (reference sequence). J lost 10 bases, V lost 0 bases, and 8 bases had no gene match.

The CDR3 spells CASSTTERRYSNQPQHF. In nucleotides, the CDR3 is TGTGCCAGCAGCACGACAGAACGCCGCTATAGCAATCAGCCCCAGCATTTT. The rearrangement links TRBV5-8 to TRBJ1-5; TRBD1 might be the D (5 bases). Trimming took off 4 bases at V and 0 bases at J, with 17 bases between the two ends. CDR1 is SGHTS, CDR2 YDEGEE, per germline. This CDR3 has 17 amino acids.

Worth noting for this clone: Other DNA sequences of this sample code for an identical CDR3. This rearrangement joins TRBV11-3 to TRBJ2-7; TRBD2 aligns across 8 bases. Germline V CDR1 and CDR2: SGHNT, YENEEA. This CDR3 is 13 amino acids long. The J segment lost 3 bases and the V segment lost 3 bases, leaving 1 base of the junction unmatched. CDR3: CASSLSGSYEQYF. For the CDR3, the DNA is TGTGCCAGCAGCTTGAGCGGGAGCTACGAGCAGTACTTC.

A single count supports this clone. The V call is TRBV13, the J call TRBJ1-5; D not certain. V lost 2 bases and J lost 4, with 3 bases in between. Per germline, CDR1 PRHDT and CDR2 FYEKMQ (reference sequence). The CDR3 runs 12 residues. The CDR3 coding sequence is TGTGCCAGCAGCTTAACTAATCAGCCCCAGCATTTT. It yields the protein CASSLTNQPQHF.

CDR3: CASSGRQVSHNQPQHF. As DNA, the CDR3 is TGTGCCAGCAGCGGACGACAGGTCTCCCACAATCAGCCCCAGCATTTT. The V gene is TRBV21-1, the J gene TRBJ1-5; TRBD1 was called by the table and not checked on the DNA. TRBV21-1 is a documented pseudogene. The length of the CDR3 is 16 residues.

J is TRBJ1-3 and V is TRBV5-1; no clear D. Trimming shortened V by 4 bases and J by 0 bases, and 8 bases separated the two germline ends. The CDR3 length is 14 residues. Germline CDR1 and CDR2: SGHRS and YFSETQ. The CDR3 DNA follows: TGCGCCAGCAGCCCCCAGAACTCTGGAAACACCATATATTTT. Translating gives CASSPQNSGNTIYF.

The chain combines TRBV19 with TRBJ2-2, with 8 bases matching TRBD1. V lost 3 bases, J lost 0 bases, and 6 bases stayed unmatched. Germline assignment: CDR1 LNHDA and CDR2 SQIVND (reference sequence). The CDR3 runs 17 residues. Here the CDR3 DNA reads TGTGCCAGTAGTATTGGACAGGGAACCGCGAACACCGGGGAGCTGTTTTTT. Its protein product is CASSIGQGTANTGELFF. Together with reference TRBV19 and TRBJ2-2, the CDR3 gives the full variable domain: DGGITQSPKYLFRKEGQNVTLSCEQNLNHDAMYWYRQDPGQGLRLIYYSQIVNDFQKGDIAEGYSVSREKKESFPLTVTSAQKNPTAFYLCASSIGQGTANTGELFFGEGSRLTVL.

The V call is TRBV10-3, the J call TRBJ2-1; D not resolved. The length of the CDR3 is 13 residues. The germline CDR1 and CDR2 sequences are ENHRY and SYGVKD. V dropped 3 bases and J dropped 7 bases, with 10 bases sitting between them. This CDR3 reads CAISDSLLNEQFF. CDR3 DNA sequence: TGTGCCATCAGTGACTCCTTGTTGAATGAGCAGTTCTTC.